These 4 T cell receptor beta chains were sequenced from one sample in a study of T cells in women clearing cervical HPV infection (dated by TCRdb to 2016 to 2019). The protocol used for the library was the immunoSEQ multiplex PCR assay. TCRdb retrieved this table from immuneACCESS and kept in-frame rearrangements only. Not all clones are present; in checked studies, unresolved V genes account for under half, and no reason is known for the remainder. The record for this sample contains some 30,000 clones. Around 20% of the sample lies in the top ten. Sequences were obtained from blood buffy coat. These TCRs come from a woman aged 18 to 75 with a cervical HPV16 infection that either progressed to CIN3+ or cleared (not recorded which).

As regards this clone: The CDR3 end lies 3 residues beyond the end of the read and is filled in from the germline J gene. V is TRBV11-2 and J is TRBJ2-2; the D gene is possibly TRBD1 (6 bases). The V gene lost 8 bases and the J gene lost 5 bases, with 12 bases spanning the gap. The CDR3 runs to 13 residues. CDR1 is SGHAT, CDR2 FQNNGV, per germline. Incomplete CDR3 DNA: TGTGCCAGCCGAACCACAGGGACCGGGGAG. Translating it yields CASRTTGTGE. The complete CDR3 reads CASRTTGTGELFF.

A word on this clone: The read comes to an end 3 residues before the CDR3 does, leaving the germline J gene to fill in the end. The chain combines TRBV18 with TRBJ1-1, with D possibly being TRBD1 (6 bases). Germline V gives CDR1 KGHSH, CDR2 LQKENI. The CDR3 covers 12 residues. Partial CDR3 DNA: TGTGCCAGCTCTCCGCAGGGGTTAGAA. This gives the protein CASSPQGLE. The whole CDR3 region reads CASSPQGLEAFF.

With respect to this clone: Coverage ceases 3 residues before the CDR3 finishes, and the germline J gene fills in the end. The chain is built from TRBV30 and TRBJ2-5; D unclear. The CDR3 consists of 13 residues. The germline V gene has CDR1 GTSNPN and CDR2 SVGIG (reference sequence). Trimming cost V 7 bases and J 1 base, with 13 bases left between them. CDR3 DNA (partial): TGTGCCTCCAGTAGCAGTTCCCAAGAGACC. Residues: CASSSSSQET. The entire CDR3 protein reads CASSSSSQETQYF.

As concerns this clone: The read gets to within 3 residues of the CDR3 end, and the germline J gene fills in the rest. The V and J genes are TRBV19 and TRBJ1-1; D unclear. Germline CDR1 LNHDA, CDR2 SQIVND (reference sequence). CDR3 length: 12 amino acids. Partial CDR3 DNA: TGTGCCAGTAGACTAGCGGGAGAGACG. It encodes CASRLAGET. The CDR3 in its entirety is CASRLAGETAFF.